Presented here are 3 T cell receptor beta chains from one specimen sequenced in a study of blood T cells in healthy people across ages. Using a J-beta primer mix together with a sample-barcoded 5' primer, a second PCR was run for roughly 6 to 12 cycles. MiXCR, applied by TCRdb to the 5' RACE reads, yields one record per CDR3 protein. The sample gives roughly 1,800,000 distinct CDR3 sequences, around half of which show up once; less than 2.5% is in the top ten. The sequenced material came from blood. Source of these receptors: a woman aged 40 to 50 in good health.

V and J are TRBV28 and TRBJ2-3; 7 bases are a match to TRBD1. The V segment lost 6 bases and the J segment 2 bases; nucleotides outside the gene matches: 8. In germline, CDR1 is MDHEN, CDR2 SYDVKM. The CDR3 covers 15 residues. In DNA, the CDR3 is TGTGCCAGCAGACCTGACAGGGCCCTCACAGATACGCAGTATTTT. Its translation is CASRPDRALTDTQYF.

This clonotype came up a few times. The chain recombines TRBV5-1 with TRBJ2-1; the match to TRBD2 covers 15 bases. Trimming cost V 4 bases and J 12 bases; bases outside gene matches: 8. The CDR3 consists of 15 residues. Germline CDR1 SGHRS, CDR2 YFSETQ. CDR3 DNA: TGCGCCAGCAGCCCCGGACTAGCGGGGGGGCCTCGGCAGTTCTTC. Translated: CASSPGLAGGPRQFF. Based on the CDR3 plus reference TRBV5-1 and TRBJ2-1, the full variable domain is KAGVTQTPRYLIKTRGQQVTLSCSPISGHRSVSWYQQTPGQGLQFLFEYFSETQRNKGNFPGRFSGRQFSNSRSEMNVSTLELGDSALYLCASSPGLAGGPRQFFGPGTRLTVL.

This clonotype has only a few counts. The J gene is TRBJ2-5, the V gene TRBV2; 9 nucleotides agree with TRBD2. With V trimmed by 7 bases and J by 1 base, 4 bases remained unmatched. The germline V gene encodes CDR1 SNHLY and CDR2 FYNNEI. The CDR3 length is 14 residues. CDR3 DNA sequence: TGTGCCAGCACAGGCGGGGGGGTCCAAGAGACCCAGTACTTC. Translating it yields CASTGGGVQETQYF.